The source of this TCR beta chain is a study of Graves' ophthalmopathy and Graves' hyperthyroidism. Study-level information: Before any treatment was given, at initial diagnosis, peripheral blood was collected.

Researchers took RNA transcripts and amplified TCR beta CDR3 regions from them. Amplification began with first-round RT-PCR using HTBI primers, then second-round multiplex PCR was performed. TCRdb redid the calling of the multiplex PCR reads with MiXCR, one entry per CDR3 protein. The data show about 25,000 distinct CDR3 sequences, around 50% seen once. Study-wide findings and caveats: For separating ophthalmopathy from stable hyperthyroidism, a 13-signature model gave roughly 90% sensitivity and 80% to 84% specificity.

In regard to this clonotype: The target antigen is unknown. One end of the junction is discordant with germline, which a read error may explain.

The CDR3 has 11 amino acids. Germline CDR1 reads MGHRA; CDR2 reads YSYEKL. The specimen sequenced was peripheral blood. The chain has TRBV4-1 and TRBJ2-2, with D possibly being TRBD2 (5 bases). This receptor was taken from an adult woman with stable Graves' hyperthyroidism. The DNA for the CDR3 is TGCGCCAGCAGCCAAGTGGACTTAATTATTTTT. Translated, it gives CASSQVDLIIF.